This paragraph reports one TCR beta chain. Antigen: not known. In TCRdb, the reads were re-called with MiXCR into one record per CDR3 protein. The sample consists of about half a million distinct CDR3 sequences, 33% of them appearing once. This sample is drawn from a study of T cell repertoires in cytomegalovirus infection. Study-wide context: It can be stated that public TCR beta signatures indicated CMV infection as well as a matching HLA type.

The CDR3 is made up of 14 amino acids. Trimming shortened V by 4 bases and J by 8 bases, and 17 bases separated the two germline ends. Germline CDR1 reads SGHTA; CDR2 reads FQGNSA. The material was cultured PBMCs, obtained from culture after CMV antigen stimulation. The sequence was obtained from a human donor in good health (CMV status not recorded). Some clones in this sample may be carry-over from other donors' samples. This chain joins TRBV7-2 and TRBJ1-2; D might be TRBD1 (5 bases). The CDR3 loop is CASSWLGTAGGYTF. The CDR3 DNA reads TGTGCCAGCAGCTGGCTCGGGACTGCCGGGGGCTACACCTTC.